The 2 T cell receptor beta chains in this list originate from one sample, sequenced in a study of shared clonotypes between healthy human individuals. Using immunoSEQ multiplex PCR, the repertoire was profiled, and TCRdb retains in-frame clones only, with some absent. Of 2 million to 3 million clones in the sample, more than 85% are singletons; the top ten hold 0.36%. The sequenced sample was naive CD4+ T cells from PBMCs. The sample's subset: CD45RA+ positively selected. The receptor set was obtained from a man aged 18 to 29 in good health. Some clones in this sample may be carry-over from other donors' samples.

The chain couples TRBV5-1 to TRBJ1-3, with 8 bases aligning to TRBD1. Germline trimming cut 4 bases from V and 4 bases from J; bases unmatched to any gene: 7. CDR3 length: 15 amino acids. Germline-derived CDR1 and CDR2 are SGHRS and YFSETQ. CDR3 bases: TGCGCCAGCAGCCCGTACAGGGGGGGCGGAAACACCATATATTTT. Translated, it gives CASSPYRGGGNTIYF.

This chain connects TRBV5-1 to TRBJ2-7, with TRBD2 matching 7 bases. CDR1 is SGHRS and CDR2 is YFSETQ in the germline V gene. The V segment lost 3 bases and the J segment 4 bases; nucleotides outside the gene matches: 16. The CDR3 is 17 amino acids. The CDR3 loop reads CASSSGGQVGGIYEQYF. CDR3 DNA: TGCGCCAGCAGCTCCGGAGGGCAGGTGGGAGGGATTTACGAGCAGTACTTC.